This section outlines one TCR beta chain sequence together with its context. TCRdb re-called the 5' RACE reads and catalogs CDR3 proteins one per entry, DNA excluded. In total, the table holds roughly 300,000 distinct CDR3 sequences. This specimen belongs to a study of monozygotic twins with inflammatory bowel disease. In germline, CDR1 is SGHKS, CDR2 YYEKEE (reference sequence). The CDR3 length is 13 residues. This chain connects TRBV5-5 to TRBJ1-5. This receptor was obtained from a human donor with ulcerative colitis or Crohn's disease, or a healthy co-twin of an affected twin (not recorded which). Material: blood. The CDR3 reads CASSLEGPQPQHF.